A selection of T cell receptor beta chains follows, all from one sample in a study of shared clonotypes between healthy human individuals. Measured with immunoSEQ multiplex PCR; TCRdb has only the in-frame clones, and not every one. The data contain 560,000 or so clones, about 96% of them singletons. What was sequenced was naive CD8+ T cells sorted from blood. The receptors originated from a woman between 25 and 40 years old in good health. Each CDR3 is given with its conserved first and last residue. A D gene is named only where the DNA matches it firmly. Clone size is not always given. Where it is, it says once, few, many or a class for expanded clones.

CDR3 DNA: TGTGCCAGCAGTGAATCGTTTTGGGACACAGGGGGTCACGAGCAGTACTTC; CDR3 protein: CASSESFWDTGGHEQYF; V gene: TRBV6-1; D gene: TRBD1; clone size: NA; J gene: TRBJ2-7
CDR3 DNA: TGTGCCAGCAGAGCCGGGGGCGAGGAGACCCAGTACTTC; CDR3 protein: CASRAGGEETQYF; V gene: TRBV6-1; D gene: NA; clone size: NA; J gene: TRBJ2-5
CDR3 DNA: TGTGCCACCTCAACACGGAGCGACAGAATCTACGAGCAGTACTTC; CDR3 protein: CATSTRSDRIYEQYF; V gene: TRBV28; D gene: NA; clone size: NA; J gene: TRBJ2-7
CDR3 DNA: TGTGCCAGTAGACTCACGGCGGGCGCCTACGAGCAGTACTTC; CDR3 protein: CASRLTAGAYEQYF; V gene: TRBV19; D gene: NA; clone size: NA; J gene: TRBJ2-7
CDR3 DNA: TGTGCCAGTAGTGCCCTAGCGGGCCCGACTGGCAATGAGCAGTTCTTC; CDR3 protein: CASSALAGPTGNEQFF; V gene: TRBV19; D gene: TRBD2; clone size: NA; J gene: TRBJ2-1
CDR3 DNA: TGTGCCAGCAGTGACCCCGGTCAGGGAGACACTGAAGCTTTCTTT; CDR3 protein: CASSDPGQGDTEAFF; V gene: TRBV28; D gene: NA; clone size: NA; J gene: TRBJ1-1
CDR3 DNA: TGTGCCAGCAGTTCAGGCAGTTGGGCGGACTATGGCTACACCTTC; CDR3 protein: CASSSGSWADYGYTF; V gene: TRBV28; D gene: NA; clone size: once; J gene: TRBJ1-2
CDR3 DNA: TGTGCCAGCAGCTTTAGCCGGCAGGACGAGCAGTACTTC; CDR3 protein: CASSFSRQDEQYF; V gene: TRBV5-4; D gene: NA; clone size: NA; J gene: TRBJ2-7
CDR3 DNA: TGTGCCAGCAGTTCGTTGCCCCGGACAGATAGCACAGATACGCAGTATTTT; CDR3 protein: CASSSLPRTDSTDTQYF; V gene: TRBV27; D gene: NA; clone size: NA; J gene: TRBJ2-3
CDR3 DNA: TGCAGCGCAGATGGTGGGAGCTCCTACGAGCAGTACTTC; CDR3 protein: CSADGGSSYEQYF; V gene: TRBV29-1; D gene: NA; clone size: NA; J gene: TRBJ2-7
CDR3 DNA: TGTGCCAGCAGTCAAGGCCAGGCGAGCTCCTACAATGAGCAGTTCTTC; CDR3 protein: CASSQGQASSYNEQFF; V gene: TRBV2; D gene: NA; clone size: NA; J gene: TRBJ2-1
CDR3 DNA: TGTGCCAGTAGTCCCGGACTAGGCGGCTACGAGCAGTACTTC; CDR3 protein: CASSPGLGGYEQYF; V gene: TRBV19; D gene: TRBD2; clone size: few; J gene: TRBJ2-7
CDR3 DNA: TGTGCCAGCAGTTACTCGGAGGGGGCGGCTCTTGGCTACACCTTC; CDR3 protein: CASSYSEGAALGYTF; V gene: TRBV6-5; D gene: TRBD1; clone size: NA; J gene: TRBJ1-2
CDR3 DNA: TGTGCCAGCAGTGGCGGGACGACACGTTGGGACGAGCAGTACTTC; CDR3 protein: CASSGGTTRWDEQYF; V gene: TRBV27; D gene: NA; clone size: NA; J gene: TRBJ2-7
CDR3 DNA: TGTGCCAGCAGTTTAGCGACGGGACGCTCCTATGGCTACACCTTC; CDR3 protein: CASSLATGRSYGYTF; V gene: TRBV28; D gene: NA; clone size: NA; J gene: TRBJ1-2
CDR3 DNA: TGTGCCACCAGCAGGGGACTAGCGGGACAGGGCACCGGGGAGCTGTTTTTT; CDR3 protein: CATSRGLAGQGTGELFF; V gene: TRBV15; D gene: TRBD2; clone size: NA; J gene: TRBJ2-2
CDR3 DNA: TGTGCCAGCAGCTTGGGGCCCGCGACAGGGGGCATCTATGGCTACACCTTC; CDR3 protein: CASSLGPATGGIYGYTF; V gene: TRBV5-6; D gene: TRBD1; clone size: NA; J gene: TRBJ1-2
CDR3 DNA: TGTGCCAGCAGCCTTACAGGGGAGGGAACTGAAGCTTTCTTT; CDR3 protein: CASSLTGEGTEAFF; V gene: TRBV11-3; D gene: TRBD1; clone size: NA; J gene: TRBJ1-1
CDR3 DNA: TGTGCCAGCAGCCGCTGGACAGACTCTGGAAACACCATATATTTT; CDR3 protein: CASSRWTDSGNTIYF; V gene: TRBV7-9; D gene: NA; clone size: NA; J gene: TRBJ1-3
CDR3 DNA: TGCAGCGTGTGGGCTCTCGACACCGGGGAGCTGTTTTTT; CDR3 protein: CSVWALDTGELFF; V gene: TRBV29-1; D gene: NA; clone size: NA; J gene: TRBJ2-2
CDR3 DNA: TGTGCCACCGGGAGCGAGCCGTACGAGCAGTACTTC; CDR3 protein: CATGSEPYEQYF; V gene: TRBV10-3; D gene: NA; clone size: NA; J gene: TRBJ2-7
CDR3 DNA: TGTGCCAGCAGGGGCGGGACGGCGAGCTCCTACGAGCAGTACTTC; CDR3 protein: CASRGGTASSYEQYF; V gene: TRBV5-4; D gene: NA; clone size: NA; J gene: TRBJ2-7
CDR3 DNA: TGTGCCAGCAGCTTCGGGGGGTCGGAGCAGTACTTC; CDR3 protein: CASSFGGSEQYF; V gene: TRBV7-9; D gene: TRBD2; clone size: NA; J gene: TRBJ2-7
CDR3 DNA: TGTGCCAGCAGCCAGTCAATAGGGGTAGGGACAGATACGCAGTATTTT; CDR3 protein: CASSQSIGVGTDTQYF; V gene: TRBV7-9; D gene: NA; clone size: NA; J gene: TRBJ2-3
CDR3 DNA: TGTGCCAGCACCGAAATGGATAGCGGGCATAACACAGATACGCAGTATTTT; CDR3 protein: CASTEMDSGHNTDTQYF; V gene: TRBV2; D gene: TRBD2; clone size: NA; J gene: TRBJ2-3
CDR3 DNA: TGTGCCAGCAGCAGCCGGGACAGCGACGCGTGGGAGCAGTACTTC; CDR3 protein: CASSSRDSDAWEQYF; V gene: TRBV7-9; D gene: TRBD1; clone size: once; J gene: TRBJ2-7
CDR3 DNA: TGCGCCAGCAGCACCCGCGGGGAGCAGCCCCAGCATTTT; CDR3 protein: CASSTRGEQPQHF; V gene: TRBV5-1; D gene: NA; clone size: NA; J gene: TRBJ1-5
CDR3 DNA: TGCGCCAGCAGCTACCGGGACACCGCTAGCACAGATACGCAGTATTTT; CDR3 protein: CASSYRDTASTDTQYF; V gene: TRBV5-1; D gene: NA; clone size: NA; J gene: TRBJ2-3
CDR3 DNA: TGTGCCAGCAGTCCCTCTAAGGGGGCCAACTATGGCTACACCTTC; CDR3 protein: CASSPSKGANYGYTF; V gene: TRBV27; D gene: TRBD1; clone size: once; J gene: TRBJ1-2
CDR3 DNA: TGTGCCAGTACCGATACCGGGACTAGCGGGAGATACGAGTTCACCGGGGAGCTGTTTTTT; CDR3 protein: CASTDTGTSGRYEFTGELFF; V gene: TRBV19; D gene: TRBD2; clone size: once; J gene: TRBJ2-2
CDR3 DNA: TGTGCCAGCAGCTTGTGGACTAGCGGGAGTTCCTACGAGCAGTACTTC; CDR3 protein: CASSLWTSGSSYEQYF; V gene: TRBV11-2; D gene: TRBD2; clone size: NA; J gene: TRBJ2-7
CDR3 DNA: TGTGCCAGCAGCCCAACACAGTACCAAGAGACCCAGTACTTC; CDR3 protein: CASSPTQYQETQYF; V gene: TRBV11-2; D gene: NA; clone size: NA; J gene: TRBJ2-5
CDR3 DNA: TGTGCCAGCAGCCAAGGGGCGGGAGGCTACGAGCAGTACTTC; CDR3 protein: CASSQGAGGYEQYF; V gene: TRBV4-2; D gene: TRBD2; clone size: NA; J gene: TRBJ2-7